Listed below are T cell receptor beta chains from one sample, sequenced in a study of OX40 agonist ivuxolimab in advanced cancers. The method was immunoSEQ multiplex PCR; TCRdb's version includes in-frame clones alone and lacks a portion of them. The sample lists about 20,000 clones, around 88% seen once, with roughly 23% in the top ten. Sample: CD4+ or CD8+ T cells sorted from blood, taken in a trial of the OX40 agonist ivuxolimab. Every receptor here comes from an adult with an advanced solid tumor such as melanoma, head and neck, liver or kidney cancer. Each CDR3 is given with its conserved first and last residue. A D gene is named only where the DNA matches it firmly. Size is omitted from some rows. Given values are once, few, many or a class for expanded clones.

TRBV7-9	.	.	TRBJ2-5	CASSFKREQETQYF	TGTGCCAGCAGCTTTAAGAGGGAGCAAGAGACCCAGTACTTC
TRBV7-5	.	.	TRBJ2-7	CARSLYSQTYEQYF	TGTGCCAGAAGCTTATATTCACAGACCTACGAGCAGTACTTC
TRBV19	.	.	TRBJ2-7	CASSIGSGFSYEQYF	TGTGCCAGTAGTATAGGTTCCGGCTTCTCCTACGAGCAGTACTTC
TRBV9	.	.	TRBJ2-1	CASSVATRGEEFF	TGTGCCAGCAGCGTAGCTACGAGGGGGGAGGAGTTCTTC
TRBV28	few	.	TRBJ1-2	CASSLGSRGYTF	TGTGCCAGCAGCCTAGGCTCGAGGGGCTACACCTTC
TRBV13	.	TRBD1	TRBJ2-1	CASSQPPGQGSGEQFF	TGTGCCAGCAGCCAACCTCCGGGACAGGGGTCAGGTGAGCAGTTCTTC
TRBV19	.	TRBD1	TRBJ2-7	CASHLVRGPSYEQYF	TGTGCCAGCCACCTCGTTAGGGGGCCTTCCTACGAGCAGTACTTC
TRBV5-6	.	.	TRBJ2-7	CASSAGTSYEQYF	TGTGCCAGCAGCGCCGGGACTTCCTACGAGCAGTACTTC
TRBV15	few	.	TRBJ1-2	CATSRERDYGYTF	TGTGCCACCAGCAGGGAGCGGGACTATGGCTACACCTTC
TRBV9	medium-sized	TRBD1	TRBJ1-1	CASRGQMNTEAFF	TGTGCCAGCAGGGGACAGATGAACACTGAAGCTTTCTTT
TRBV4-1	.	.	TRBJ1-1	CASSQVSDRNTEAFF	TGCGCCAGCAGCCAAGTATCAGACAGGAACACTGAAGCTTTCTTT
TRBV7-2	.	.	TRBJ2-7	CASSYSGQPYEQYF	TGTGCCAGCAGTTACTCCGGACAGCCCTACGAGCAGTACTTC
TRBV10-2	.	TRBD1	TRBJ2-7	CAVTGGDEQYF	TGCGCCGTCACAGGGGGCGACGAGCAGTACTTC
TRBV18	.	.	TRBJ2-1	CASSAEQGASNEQFF	TGTGCCAGCTCAGCGGAACAGGGAGCATCCAATGAGCAGTTCTTC
TRBV7-9	.	.	TRBJ2-5	CASSSEETQYF	TGTGCCAGCAGCTCCGAAGAGACCCAGTACTTC
TRBV18	.	.	TRBJ1-2	CASSLGTNWAEGYTF	TGTGCCAGCTCACTCGGGACAAATTGGGCGGAAGGCTACACCTTC
TRBV11-2	.	.	TRBJ1-1	CASSFGQNTEAFF	TGTGCCAGCAGCTTTGGTCAGAACACTGAAGCTTTCTTT
TRBV5-6	.	.	TRBJ1-5	CASSLGRRTNQPQHF	TGTGCCAGCAGCCTGGGTCGCAGGACCAATCAGCCCCAGCATTTT
TRBV5-6	.	TRBD1	TRBJ2-1	CASSPDRAEQFF	TGTGCCAGCAGCCCGGACAGGGCTGAGCAGTTCTTC
TRBV9	.	.	TRBJ2-1	CASSVVSGWNEQFF	TGTGCCAGCAGCGTAGTTTCCGGGTGGAATGAGCAGTTCTTC
TRBV15	.	TRBD2	TRBJ2-3	CATSRGLAGEGEQASTQYF	TGTGCCACCAGCAGAGGGCTAGCGGGAGAAGGGGAACAGGCAAGCACGCAGTATTTT
TRBV9	.	.	TRBJ1-5	CASSPGGRNQPQHF	TGTGCCAGCAGTCCGGGGGGCCGCAATCAGCCCCAGCATTTT
TRBV28	.	.	TRBJ2-2	CASSLSRRTGELFF	TGTGCCAGCAGTTTATCACGCAGGACCGGGGAGCTGTTTTTT
TRBV29-1	.	.	TRBJ2-2	CSVVRAGELFF	TGCAGCGTTGTGCGGGCCGGGGAGCTGTTTTTT
TRBV19	.	TRBD1	TRBJ1-1	CASSSYRGDTEAFF	TGTGCCAGTAGTTCGTACAGGGGTGACACTGAAGCTTTCTTT
TRBV7-8	once	.	TRBJ2-7	CASSHVWDTSYEQYF	TGTGCCAGCAGCCACGTTTGGGACACTTCCTACGAGCAGTACTTC
TRBV30	once	.	TRBJ1-1	CAWRGSLNTEAFF	TGTGCCTGGAGAGGCAGCTTGAACACTGAAGCTTTCTTT
TRBV7-6	few	TRBD2	TRBJ2-1	CASSRTSYNEQFF	TGTGCCAGCAGCCGGACTAGCTACAATGAGCAGTTCTTC
TRBV21-1	.	.	TRBJ2-5	CASSKGRGERETQYF	TGTGCCAGCAGCAAAGGAAGGGGCGAGAGAGAGACCCAGTACTTC
TRBV29-1	.	TRBD2	TRBJ2-1	CSVEEEEREVADEQFF	TGCAGCGTTGAAGAAGAGGAGCGGGAGGTAGCAGACGAGCAGTTCTTC
TRBV19	.	.	TRBJ2-3	CASSIDSGGLTSEDTQYF	TGTGCCAGTAGTATAGATTCGGGGGGCCTGACTTCGGAAGATACGCAGTATTTT
TRBV28	.	.	TRBJ2-7	CASSLRDLYEQYF	TGTGCCAGCAGTTTACGGGATCTCTACGAGCAGTACTTC
TRBV9	.	.	TRBJ2-7	CASSVGGSYEQYF	TGTGCCAGCAGCGTTGGGGGGTCCTACGAGCAGTACTTC